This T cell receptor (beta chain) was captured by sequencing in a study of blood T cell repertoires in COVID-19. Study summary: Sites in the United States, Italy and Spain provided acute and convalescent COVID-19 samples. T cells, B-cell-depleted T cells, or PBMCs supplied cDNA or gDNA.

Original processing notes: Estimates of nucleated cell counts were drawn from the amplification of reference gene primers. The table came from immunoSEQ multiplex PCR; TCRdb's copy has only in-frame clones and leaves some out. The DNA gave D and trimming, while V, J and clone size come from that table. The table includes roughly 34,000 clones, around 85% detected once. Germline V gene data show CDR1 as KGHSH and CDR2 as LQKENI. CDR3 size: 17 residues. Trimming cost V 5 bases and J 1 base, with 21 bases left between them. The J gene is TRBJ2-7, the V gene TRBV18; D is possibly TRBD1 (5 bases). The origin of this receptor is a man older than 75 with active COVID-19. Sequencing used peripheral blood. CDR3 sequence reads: CASSTRPQVGASYEQYF. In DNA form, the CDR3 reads TGTGCCAGCTCAACCAGACCGCAGGTTGGGGCTTCCTACGAGCAGTACTTC.